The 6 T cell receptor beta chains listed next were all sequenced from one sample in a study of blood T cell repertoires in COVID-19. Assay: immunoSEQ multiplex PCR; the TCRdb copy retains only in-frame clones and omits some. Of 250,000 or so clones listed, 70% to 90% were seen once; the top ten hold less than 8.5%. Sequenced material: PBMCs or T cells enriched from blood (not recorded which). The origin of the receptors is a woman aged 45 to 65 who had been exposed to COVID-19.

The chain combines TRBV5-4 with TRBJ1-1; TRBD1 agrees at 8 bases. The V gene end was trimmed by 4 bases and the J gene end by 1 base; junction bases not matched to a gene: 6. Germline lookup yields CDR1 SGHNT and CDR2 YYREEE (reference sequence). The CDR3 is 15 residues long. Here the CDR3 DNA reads TGTGCCAGCAGCCAGGGAGGGACAGGGAACACTGAAGCTTTCTTT. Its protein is CASSQGGTGNTEAFF.

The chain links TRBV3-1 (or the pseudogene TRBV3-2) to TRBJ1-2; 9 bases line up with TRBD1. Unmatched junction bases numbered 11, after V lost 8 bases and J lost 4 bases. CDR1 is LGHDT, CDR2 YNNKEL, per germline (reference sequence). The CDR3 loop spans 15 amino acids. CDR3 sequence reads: CASRPGTGSSYGYTF. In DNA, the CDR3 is TGTGCCAGCCGTCCGGGGACAGGGTCCTCCTATGGCTACACCTTC.

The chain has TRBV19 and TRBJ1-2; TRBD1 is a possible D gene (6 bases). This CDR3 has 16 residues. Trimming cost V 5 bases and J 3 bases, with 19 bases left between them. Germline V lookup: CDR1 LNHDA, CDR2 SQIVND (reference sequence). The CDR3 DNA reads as TGTGCCAGTAGTGCCCATAGGCTACAGGGAGACTATGGCTACACCTTC. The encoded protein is CASSAHRLQGDYGYTF.

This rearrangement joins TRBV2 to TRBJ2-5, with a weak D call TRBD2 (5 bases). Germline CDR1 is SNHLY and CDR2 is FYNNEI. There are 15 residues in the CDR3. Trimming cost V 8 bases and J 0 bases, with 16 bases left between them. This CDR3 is CASAGSSGYQETQYF. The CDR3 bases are TGTGCCAGCGCCGGGTCGTCGGGGTACCAAGAGACCCAGTACTTC.

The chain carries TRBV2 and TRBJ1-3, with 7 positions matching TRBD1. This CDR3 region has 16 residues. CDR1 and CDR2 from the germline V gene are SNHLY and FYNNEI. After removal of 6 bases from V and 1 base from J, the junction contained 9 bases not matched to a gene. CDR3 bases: TGTGCCAGCAGGGCCTACAGGGGTAGATCTGGAAACACCATATATTTT. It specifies CASRAYRGRSGNTIYF.

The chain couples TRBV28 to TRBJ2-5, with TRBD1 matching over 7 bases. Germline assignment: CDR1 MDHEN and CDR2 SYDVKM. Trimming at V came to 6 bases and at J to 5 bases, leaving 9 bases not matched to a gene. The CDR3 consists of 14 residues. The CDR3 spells CASRRRTGDETQYF. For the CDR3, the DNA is TGTGCCAGCAGACGTCGGACAGGAGATGAGACCCAGTACTTC.